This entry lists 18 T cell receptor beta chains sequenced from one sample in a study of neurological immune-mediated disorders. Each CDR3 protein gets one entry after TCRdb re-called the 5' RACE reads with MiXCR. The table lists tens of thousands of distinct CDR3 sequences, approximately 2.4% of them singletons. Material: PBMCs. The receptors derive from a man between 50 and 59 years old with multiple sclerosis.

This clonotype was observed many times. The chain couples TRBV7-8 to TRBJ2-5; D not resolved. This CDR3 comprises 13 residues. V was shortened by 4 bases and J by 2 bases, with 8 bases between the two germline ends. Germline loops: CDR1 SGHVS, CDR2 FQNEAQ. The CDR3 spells CASSYTEQETQYF. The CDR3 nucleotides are TGTGCCAGCAGCTACACAGAGCAAGAGACCCAGTACTTC. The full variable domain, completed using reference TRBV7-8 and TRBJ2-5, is GAGVSQSPRYKVAKRGQDVALRCDPISGHVSLFWYQQALGQGPEFLTYFQNEAQLDKSGLPSDRFFAERPEGSVSTLKIQRTQQEDSAVYLCASSYTEQETQYFGPGTRLLVL.

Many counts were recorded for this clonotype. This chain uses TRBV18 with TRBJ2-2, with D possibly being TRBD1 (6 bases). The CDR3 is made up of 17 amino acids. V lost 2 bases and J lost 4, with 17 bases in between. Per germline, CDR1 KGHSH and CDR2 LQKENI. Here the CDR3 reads CASSPTLGAPPTGELFF. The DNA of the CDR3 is TGTGCCAGCTCACCAACCCTGGGGGCCCCACCCACCGGGGAGCTGTTTTTT.

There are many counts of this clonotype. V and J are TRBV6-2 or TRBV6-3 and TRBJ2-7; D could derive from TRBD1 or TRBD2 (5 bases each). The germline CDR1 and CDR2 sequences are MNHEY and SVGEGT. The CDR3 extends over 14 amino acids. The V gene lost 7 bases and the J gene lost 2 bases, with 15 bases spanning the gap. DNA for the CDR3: TGTGCCAGCACCCCCGTGGGGGTCACCTACGAGCAGTACTTC. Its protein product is CASTPVGVTYEQYF.

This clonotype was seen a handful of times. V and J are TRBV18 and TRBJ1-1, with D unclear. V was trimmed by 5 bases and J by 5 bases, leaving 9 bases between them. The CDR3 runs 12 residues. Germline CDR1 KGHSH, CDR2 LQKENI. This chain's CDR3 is CASSKSRTEAFF. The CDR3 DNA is TGTGCCAGCTCAAAGTCGCGGACTGAAGCTTTCTTT.

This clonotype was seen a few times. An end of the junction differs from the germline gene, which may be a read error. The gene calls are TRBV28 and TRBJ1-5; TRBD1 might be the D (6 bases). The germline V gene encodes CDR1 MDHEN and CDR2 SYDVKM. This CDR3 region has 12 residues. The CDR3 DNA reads TGTGCCAGCAGGCCAGGGGATCAGCCCCAGAATTTT. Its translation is CASRPGDQPQNF.

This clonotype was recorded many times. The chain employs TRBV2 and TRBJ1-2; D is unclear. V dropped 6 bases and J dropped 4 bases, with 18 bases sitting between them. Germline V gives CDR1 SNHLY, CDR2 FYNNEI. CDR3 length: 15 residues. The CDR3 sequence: CASSDYSGVGYGYTF. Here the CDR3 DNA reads TGTGCCAGCAGCGATTACAGCGGGGTAGGCTATGGCTACACCTTC.

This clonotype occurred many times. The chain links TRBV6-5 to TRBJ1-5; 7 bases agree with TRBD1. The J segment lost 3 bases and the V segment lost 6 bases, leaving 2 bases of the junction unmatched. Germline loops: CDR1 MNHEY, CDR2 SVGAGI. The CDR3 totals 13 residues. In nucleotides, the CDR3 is TGTGCCAGCAGGGGACAGAACAATCAGCCCCAGCATTTT. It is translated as CASRGQNNQPQHF.

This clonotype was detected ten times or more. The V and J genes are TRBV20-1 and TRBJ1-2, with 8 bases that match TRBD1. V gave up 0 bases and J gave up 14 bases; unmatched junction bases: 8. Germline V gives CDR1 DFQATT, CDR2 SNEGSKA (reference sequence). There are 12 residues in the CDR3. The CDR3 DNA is TGCAGTGCTAGAGACGGAGACAGGGGATTTACCTTC. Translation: CSARDGDRGFTF.

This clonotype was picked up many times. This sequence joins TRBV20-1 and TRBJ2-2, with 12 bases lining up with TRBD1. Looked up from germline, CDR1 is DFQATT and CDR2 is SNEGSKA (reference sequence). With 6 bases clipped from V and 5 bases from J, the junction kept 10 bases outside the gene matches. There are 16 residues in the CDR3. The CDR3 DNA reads TGCAGTGCGCGGGGGGACAGGGGGCGCGGGACCGGGGAGCTGTTTTTT. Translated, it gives CSARGDRGRGTGELFF.

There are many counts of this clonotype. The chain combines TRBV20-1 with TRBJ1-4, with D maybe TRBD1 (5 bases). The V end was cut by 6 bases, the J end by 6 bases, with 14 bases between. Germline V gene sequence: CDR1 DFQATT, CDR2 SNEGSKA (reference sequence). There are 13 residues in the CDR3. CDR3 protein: CSAEGLGDEKLFF. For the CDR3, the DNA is TGCAGTGCAGAGGGACTAGGGGATGAAAAACTGTTTTTT.

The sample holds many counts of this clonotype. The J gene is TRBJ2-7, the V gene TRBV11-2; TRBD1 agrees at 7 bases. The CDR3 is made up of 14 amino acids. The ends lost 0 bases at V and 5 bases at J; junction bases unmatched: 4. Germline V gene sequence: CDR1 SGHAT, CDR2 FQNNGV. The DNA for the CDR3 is TGTGCCAGCAGCTTAGAGACAGGGATCAACGAGCAGTACTTC. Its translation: CASSLETGINEQYF.

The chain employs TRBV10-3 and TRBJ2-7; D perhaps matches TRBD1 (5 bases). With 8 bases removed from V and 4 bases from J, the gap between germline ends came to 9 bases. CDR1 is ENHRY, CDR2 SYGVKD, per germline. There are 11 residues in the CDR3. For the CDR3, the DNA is TGTGCCATCGGGGCGGAATACGAGCAGTACTTC. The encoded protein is CAIGAEYEQYF.

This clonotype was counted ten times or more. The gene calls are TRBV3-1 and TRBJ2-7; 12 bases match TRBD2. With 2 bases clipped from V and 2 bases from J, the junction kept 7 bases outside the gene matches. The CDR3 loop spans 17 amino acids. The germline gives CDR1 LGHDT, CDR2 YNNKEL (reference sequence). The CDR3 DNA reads TGTGCCAGCAGCCAAATCCCGAGGACTAGCGGGGCCTACGAGCAGTACTTC. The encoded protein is CASSQIPRTSGAYEQYF.

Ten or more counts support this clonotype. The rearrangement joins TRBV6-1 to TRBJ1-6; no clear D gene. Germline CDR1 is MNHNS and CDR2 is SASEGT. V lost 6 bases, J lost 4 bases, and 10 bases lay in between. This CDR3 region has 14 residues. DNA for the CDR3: TGTGCCAGCAGCTCCGGGCCTTATAATTCACCCCTCCACTTT. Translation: CASSSGPYNSPLHF.

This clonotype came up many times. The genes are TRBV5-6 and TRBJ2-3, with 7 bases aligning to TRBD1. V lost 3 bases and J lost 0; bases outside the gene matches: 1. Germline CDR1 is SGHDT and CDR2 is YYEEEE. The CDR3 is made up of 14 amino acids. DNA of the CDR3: TGTGCCAGCAGCTGGGACAGCAGCACAGATACGCAGTATTTT. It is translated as CASSWDSSTDTQYF.

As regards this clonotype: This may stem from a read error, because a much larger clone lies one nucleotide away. The CDR3 DNA follows: TGCAGTGCTAGAGATGGAAAGGTCTCCTCCGGCTACACCTTC. Amino acids: CSARDGKVSSGYTF. The rearrangement links TRBV20-1 to TRBJ1-2; D unresolved. Trimming removed 0 bases at V and 8 bases at J, with 16 bases between. Germline CDR1 and CDR2: DFQATT and SNEGSKA (reference sequence). The CDR3 contains 14 residues.

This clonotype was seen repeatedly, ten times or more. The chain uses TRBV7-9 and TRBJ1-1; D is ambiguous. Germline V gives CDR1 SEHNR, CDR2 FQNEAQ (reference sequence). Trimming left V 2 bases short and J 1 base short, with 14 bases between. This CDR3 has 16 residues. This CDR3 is CASSLISMRANTEAFF. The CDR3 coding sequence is TGTGCCAGCAGCTTAATTTCGATGAGGGCGAACACTGAAGCTTTCTTT.

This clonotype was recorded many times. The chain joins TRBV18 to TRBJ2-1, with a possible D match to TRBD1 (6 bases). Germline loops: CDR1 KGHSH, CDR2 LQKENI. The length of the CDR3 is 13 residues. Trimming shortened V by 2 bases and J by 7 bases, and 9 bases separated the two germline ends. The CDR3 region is CASSPGQTNEQFF. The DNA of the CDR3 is TGTGCCAGCTCACCAGGACAGACTAATGAGCAGTTCTTC.